One and the same sample provided the 18 T cell receptor beta chains below, sequenced in a study of T cell responses to AZD1222 COVID-19 vaccine. Profiling relied on immunoSEQ multiplex PCR, and the TCRdb table lists in-frame clones only, not all of them. The table includes 95,000 to 130,000 clones, over 75% detected once. Source: peripheral blood, taken on day 0 of MenACWY control vaccination. Receptor source: an adult in good health.

The DNA for the CDR3 is TGTGCCAGCAGTTTATCTACAGGGGGCTTCACCGGGGAGCTGTTTTTT. Its protein product is CASSLSTGGFTGELFF. The genes are TRBV5-6 and TRBJ2-2, with 9 bases matching TRBD1. The CDR3 runs 16 residues. With 5 bases clipped from V and 4 bases from J, the junction kept 9 bases outside the gene matches. The germline V gene encodes CDR1 SGHDT and CDR2 YYEEEE.

CDR3 bases: TGTGCCAGCAGCCAAGATCTGGTGGTCGGAAACACCATATATTTT. It translates to CASSQDLVVGNTIYF. This chain uses TRBV14 with TRBJ1-3; D uncertain. CDR1 SGHDN and CDR2 FVKESK come from the germline V gene. The CDR3 is made up of 15 amino acids. V gave up 0 bases and J gave up 4 bases, with 10 bases separating them.

The rearrangement links TRBV9 to TRBJ1-1; no definite D call. This CDR3 has 14 amino acids. Trimming stripped 2 bases from V and 0 bases from J, with 8 bases between. Germline CDR1 SGDLS, CDR2 YYNGEE. CDR3: CASSVNPMNTEAFF. CDR3 coding DNA: TGTGCCAGCAGCGTTAACCCAATGAACACTGAAGCTTTCTTT.

CDR3 nucleotide sequence: TGTGCCAGCAGCTTGGCCCGGGGGGGCGGTTATGGCTACACCTTC. This gives the protein CASSLARGGGYGYTF. The rearrangement links TRBV7-2 to TRBJ1-2; maybe TRBD1 (6 bases). From germline, CDR1 is SGHTA and CDR2 FQGNSA. V was pared by 3 bases and J by 5 bases, with 16 bases between. This CDR3 has 15 residues.

This chain connects TRBV2 to TRBJ1-2, with D maybe TRBD1 (6 bases). Germline loops: CDR1 SNHLY, CDR2 FYNNEI. Trimming left V 8 bases short and J 5 bases short, with 15 bases between. The CDR3 totals 13 residues. CDR3 residues: CASGGGGLYGYTF. In nucleotides, the CDR3 is TGTGCCAGCGGAGGCGGGGGGCTTTATGGCTACACCTTC.

The chain uses TRBV5-1 and TRBJ1-3; D unclear. Germline V lookup: CDR1 SGHRS, CDR2 YFSETQ. V was pared by 6 bases and J by 0 bases, with 13 bases between. CDR3 length: 15 residues. CDR3 sequence (DNA): TGCGCCAGCACCCGGACGGGCACCTCTGGAAACACCATATATTTT. This sequence encodes CASTRTGTSGNTIYF.

The V and J genes are TRBV5-1 and TRBJ1-2, with 8 bases aligning to TRBD1. J lost 3 bases, V lost 2 bases, and 6 bases had no gene match. The CDR3 totals 15 residues. In germline, CDR1 is SGHRS, CDR2 YFSETQ. CDR3 coding DNA: TGCGCCAGCAGCTTAGGACAGGGAGTCGACTATGGCTACACCTTC. Its translation is CASSLGQGVDYGYTF.

Concerning this clone: This sample includes further DNA sequences coding for the same CDR3. The chain combines TRBV14 with TRBJ1-1; D gene unclear. The germline V gene encodes CDR1 SGHDN and CDR2 FVKESK. The CDR3 sequence is 13 residues long. Trimming shortened V by 0 bases and J by 1 base, and 3 bases separated the two germline ends. The CDR3 reads CASSQDQNTEAFF. DNA for the CDR3: TGTGCCAGCAGCCAAGACCAGAACACTGAAGCTTTCTTT.

V gene TRBV4-1 combines with J gene TRBJ1-2; 8 nucleotides match TRBD1. This CDR3 spans 16 amino acids. Germline V gives CDR1 MGHRA, CDR2 YSYEKL. With 0 bases clipped from V and 7 bases from J, the junction kept 10 bases outside the gene matches. This chain's CDR3 is CASSQESVTGVVGYTF. The CDR3 DNA is TGCGCCAGCAGCCAAGAGTCTGTGACAGGGGTGGTTGGCTACACCTTC.

V usage is TRBV5-8 and J usage is TRBJ2-5, with D possibly being TRBD1 (5 bases). Looked up from germline, CDR1 is SGHTS and CDR2 is YDEGEE. CDR3 length: 13 amino acids. V shed 4 bases and J shed 4 bases, with 11 bases lying between them. The CDR3 is CASSLQGRETQYF. DNA for the CDR3: TGTGCCAGCAGCCTTCAGGGCCGAGAGACCCAGTACTTC.

The V and J genes are TRBV28 and TRBJ1-1, with TRBD1 identical over 11 bases. CDR3 length equals 18 residues. Trimming took 6 bases from V and 0 from J; bases not matched to a gene: 12. Germline values: CDR1 MDHEN, CDR2 SYDVKM. The CDR3 protein is CASRFRLGTGGMNTEAFF. In nucleotides, the CDR3 is TGTGCCAGCAGGTTTCGTCTCGGGACAGGGGGAATGAACACTGAAGCTTTCTTT. Full variable domain (missing parts from reference TRBV28 and TRBJ1-1): DVKVTQSSRYLVKRTGEKVFLECVQDMDHENMFWYRQDPGLGLRLIYFSYDVKMKEKGDIPEGYSVSREKKERFSLILESASTNQTSMYLCASRFRLGTGGMNTEAFFGQGTRLTVV.

The chain joins TRBV4-2 to TRBJ2-3; D is unclear. Germline V gene data show CDR1 as LGHNA and CDR2 as YNFKEQ. Between the trimmed V and J ends, which lost 0 bases and 0 bases, there was a span of 10 bases. The CDR3 has 16 amino acids. DNA for the CDR3: TGTGCCAGCAGCCAAGAGCTGACTGAAAGCACAGATACGCAGTATTTT. The encoded protein is CASSQELTESTDTQYF.

The chain joins TRBV28 to TRBJ1-3; 9 positions agree with TRBD1. Germline values: CDR1 MDHEN, CDR2 SYDVKM. Trimming removed 4 bases from V and 1 base from J; junction bases left unmatched: 17. The CDR3 runs 20 residues. CDR3 loop: CASSSLGTGRGGESGNTIYF. The CDR3 bases are TGTGCCAGCAGTTCTCTTGGGACAGGGCGTGGAGGGGAATCTGGAAACACCATATATTTT.

The chain combines TRBV7-9 with TRBJ2-1; the match to TRBD2 covers 9 bases. Germline-derived CDR1 and CDR2 are SEHNR and FQNEAQ (reference sequence). The J segment lost 2 bases and the V segment lost 1 base, leaving 3 bases of the junction unmatched. The CDR3 length is 16 residues. CDR3 sequence: CASSLGGLATYNEQFF. The CDR3 nucleotides are TGTGCCAGCAGCTTAGGGGGACTAGCCACCTACAATGAGCAGTTCTTC.

The J gene is TRBJ1-1, the V gene TRBV30; TRBD1 agrees at 12 bases. Per germline, CDR1 GTSNPN and CDR2 SVGIG (reference sequence). The CDR3 sequence is 15 residues long. J gave up 3 bases and V 8 bases, and 10 bases lay outside the gene matches. The CDR3 nucleotides read TGTGCCCGCCAAAAGGGACAGGGGGCTTACACTGAAGCTTTCTTT. Its protein product is CARQKGQGAYTEAFF.

V is TRBV6-5 and J is TRBJ2-5; the D gene is possibly TRBD2 (6 bases). The germline V gene encodes CDR1 MNHEY and CDR2 SVGAGI. The ends were cut back, 5 bases at V and 7 bases at J, with 11 bases in the middle. The CDR3 sequence is 12 residues long. The CDR3 loop reads CASSPGVGTQYF. The CDR3 DNA is TGTGCCAGCAGTCCGGGGGTCGGGACCCAGTACTTC.

CDR3 amino acids: CASSPLRTDTQYF. DNA for the CDR3: TGTGCCAGCAGCCCCTTAAGGACAGATACGCAGTATTTT. The chain combines TRBV7-6 with TRBJ2-3; D gene unclear. Germline CDR1 and CDR2: SGHVS and FNYEAQ. The ends were cut back, 5 bases at V and 3 bases at J, with 9 bases in the middle. The CDR3 extends over 13 amino acids.

This clone was seen once. This chain links TRBV28 with TRBJ1-2, with TRBD1 as a possible D gene (5 bases). Germline V gene lookup returns CDR1 MDHEN and CDR2 SYDVKM. This CDR3 has 14 amino acids. Trimming pared 3 bases from V and 4 bases from J, leaving 12 bases between. CDR3 DNA: TGTGCCAGCAGTTTGGTAGGGGACCTCTATGGCTACACCTTC. Translating gives CASSLVGDLYGYTF.